Listed below are T cell receptor beta chains from one sample, sequenced in a study of blood T cell repertoires in COVID-19. The table came from immunoSEQ multiplex PCR; TCRdb's copy has only in-frame clones and leaves some out. The data hold 250,000 or so clones, with 80% to 95% observed a single time. The sequencing sample was made of PBMCs or T cells enriched from blood (not recorded which). Source of these receptors: a man between 40 and 49 years old who had been exposed to COVID-19. Each CDR3 is given with its conserved first and last residue. The order of the fields is D gene, clone size, J gene, V gene, CDR3 protein, CDR3 DNA. A D gene is named only where the DNA matches it firmly. The listing skips clone size in some rows; elsewhere it reads once, few, many or a size class.

NA,NA,TRBJ1-1,TRBV11-2,CASSDMSVNTEAFF,TGTGCCAGCAGCGATATGTCAGTGAACACTGAAGCTTTCTTT
NA,NA,TRBJ1-5,TRBV5-1,CASSLAGNSNQPQHF,TGCGCCAGCAGCTTGGCCGGTAATAGCAATCAGCCCCAGCATTTT
NA,NA,TRBJ1-2,TRBV7-2,CASSPRSFEVGYTF,TGTGCCAGCAGCCCCCGCTCGTTTGAGGTTGGCTACACCTTC
NA,NA,TRBJ2-5,TRBV27,CASSLKQAAPRETQYF,TGTGCCAGCAGTTTAAAACAGGCGGCCCCCAGGGAGACCCAGTACTTC
NA,NA,TRBJ1-4,TRBV5-4,CASSLGVSGRVDEKLFF,TGTGCCAGCAGCTTGGGAGTTTCGGGGAGGGTAGATGAAAAACTGTTTTTT
TRBD1,NA,TRBJ2-1,TRBV5-1,CASSSGQGTNNEQFF,TGCGCCAGCAGCTCGGGACAGGGAACCAACAATGAGCAGTTCTTC
NA,few,TRBJ2-1,TRBV24-1,CATSDNLGRYSFYNEQFF,TGTGCCACCAGTGATAATTTGGGCAGATACTCTTTCTACAATGAGCAGTTCTTC
NA,NA,TRBJ2-7,TRBV3-1/TRBV3-2,CASSLTSIEQYF,TGTGCCAGCAGCCTCACTAGCATCGAGCAGTACTTC
TRBD1,NA,TRBJ1-3,TRBV5-1,CASSRDSTGPGNTIYF,TGCGCCAGCAGCCGGGATTCGACAGGGCCAGGAAACACCATATATTTT
NA,NA,TRBJ2-7,TRBV5-4,CASSIPGRSEQYF,TGTGCCAGCAGCATTCCGGGTCGATCAGAGCAGTACTTC
NA,NA,TRBJ1-5,TRBV6-5,CASFKGEVGNQPQHF,TGTGCCAGCTTTAAGGGGGAAGTTGGCAATCAGCCCCAGCATTTT
TRBD1,NA,TRBJ1-2,TRBV28,CASRVFVTGVWGYTF,TGTGCCAGCAGGGTATTTGTGACAGGGGTTTGGGGCTACACCTTC
TRBD1,NA,TRBJ1-1,TRBV27,CASSLGTTGGAGTEAFF,TGTGCCAGCAGCCTAGGAACGACAGGGGGTGCGGGCACTGAAGCTTTCTTT
NA,NA,TRBJ1-2,TRBV29-1,CSVERQYGYTF,TGCAGCGTTGAGAGACAGTATGGCTACACCTTC
TRBD2,NA,TRBJ2-5,TRBV9,CASSVGTSGQETQYF,TGTGCCAGCAGCGTGGGGACTAGCGGGCAAGAGACCCAGTACTTC
NA,NA,TRBJ1-1,TRBV19,CASRAGFKNTEAFF,TGTGCCAGTAGGGCGGGTTTTAAGAACACTGAAGCTTTCTTT
TRBD1,once,TRBJ1-2,TRBV13,CASSSGTGSFYGYTF,TGTGCCAGCAGCTCCGGGACAGGGAGTTTCTATGGCTACACCTTC
TRBD1,few,TRBJ2-7,TRBV6-2/TRBV6-3,CASSYSPPQGAIEQYF,TGTGCCAGCAGTTACTCCCCCCCACAGGGGGCGATCGAGCAGTACTTC
TRBD2,NA,TRBJ2-3,TRBV5-1,CASSPLAGGTDTQYF,TGCGCCAGCAGCCCTTTAGCGGGAGGGACAGATACGCAGTATTTT
TRBD2,NA,TRBJ2-7,TRBV15,CATSRGLAGIGSYEQYF,TGTGCCACCAGCAGAGGCCTAGCGGGAATCGGCTCCTACGAGCAGTACTTC
TRBD2,NA,TRBJ2-7,TRBV18,CASSLIILAGGFEQYF,TGTGCCAGCTCTCTAATTATACTAGCGGGAGGGTTCGAGCAGTACTTC
TRBD2,NA,TRBJ2-2,TRBV27,CASSRGLAGKRTGELFF,TGTGCCAGCAGTCGGGGACTAGCGGGAAAAAGAACCGGGGAGCTGTTTTTT
TRBD1,NA,TRBJ2-5,TRBV5-1,CASSPVTGTGIRKTQYF,TGCGCCAGCAGCCCGGTAACCGGGACAGGGATAAGGAAGACCCAGTACTTC
TRBD1,NA,TRBJ1-4,TRBV27,CASRNPGQVNEKLFF,TGTGCCAGCAGGAACCCGGGACAGGTTAATGAAAAACTGTTTTTT
TRBD2,NA,TRBJ2-7,TRBV5-1,CASSPGTSGVNSYEQYF,TGCGCCAGCAGCCCAGGGACTAGCGGGGTTAACTCCTACGAGCAGTACTTC
NA,NA,TRBJ2-1,TRBV7-2,CASSPRDFISYNEQFF,TGTGCCAGCAGTCCTAGGGACTTCATCTCCTACAATGAGCAGTTCTTC
TRBD2,NA,TRBJ2-2,TRBV6-5,CASRSSGSSVALELFF,TGTGCCAGCCGTTCTAGCGGGAGTTCGGTGGCACTGGAGCTGTTTTTT
NA,once,TRBJ1-5,TRBV4-2,CASSQDGWTESNQPQHF,TGTGCCAGCAGCCAAGATGGGTGGACAGAGAGCAATCAGCCCCAGCATTTT
TRBD1,NA,TRBJ1-3,TRBV2,CASSRDRSSGNTIYF,TGTGCCAGCAGCCGGGACAGGAGCTCTGGAAACACCATATATTTT
NA,few,TRBJ2-7,TRBV9,CASSVGGGRTYEQYF,TGTGCCAGCAGCGTAGGTGGGGGGAGGACCTACGAGCAGTACTTC
TRBD2,once,TRBJ2-1,TRBV11-3,CASSLASGRVYNEQFF,TGTGCCAGCAGCTTAGCTAGCGGGAGGGTCTACAATGAGCAGTTCTTC
NA,NA,TRBJ2-1,TRBV4-1,CASSPLSVSYNEQFF,TGCGCCAGCAGCCCACTTAGCGTCTCCTACAATGAGCAGTTCTTC
TRBD2,NA,TRBJ2-5,TRBV3-1/TRBV3-2,CASSQYPGTSGRAGETQYF,TGTGCCAGCAGCCAATATCCCGGGACTAGCGGGAGGGCCGGAGAGACCCAGTACTTC
NA,NA,TRBJ1-1,TRBV21-1,CASSKRPLGDTEAFF,TGTGCCAGCAGCAAGAGGCCCCTAGGGGACACTGAAGCTTTCTTT
NA,NA,TRBJ2-5,TRBV7-3,CASSLGIATTQETQYF,TGTGCCAGCAGCTTAGGTATAGCTACGACCCAAGAGACCCAGTACTTC
NA,NA,TRBJ1-6,TRBV5-4,CASSLVGVSDSPLHF,TGTGCCAGCAGCTTGGTGGGCGTTTCGGATTCACCCCTCCACTTT
TRBD1,NA,TRBJ1-2,TRBV7-9,CASSRDSLYGYTF,TGTGCCAGCAGCAGGGACAGTCTTTATGGCTACACCTTC
NA,NA,TRBJ2-1,TRBV24-1,CATSAPTSSYNEQFF,TGTGCCACCAGTGCCCCCACAAGCTCCTACAATGAGCAGTTCTTC
TRBD2,NA,TRBJ2-1,TRBV30,CAWAREIAGVYNEQFF,TGTGCCTGGGCCCGGGAAATAGCGGGAGTTTACAATGAGCAGTTCTTC
TRBD1,NA,TRBJ2-5,TRBV2,CASSYDRVQETQYF,TGTGCCAGCAGCTACGACAGGGTCCAAGAGACCCAGTACTTC
NA,NA,TRBJ1-2,TRBV30,CAWSTLGLYGYTF,TGTGCCTGGAGTACACTAGGCCTCTATGGCTACACCTTC
NA,NA,TRBJ2-3,TRBV19,CASSMAGLGTDTQYF,TGTGCCAGTAGTATGGCGGGGCTGGGCACAGATACGCAGTATTTT
TRBD1,NA,TRBJ2-5,TRBV19,CASSIETGFSRETQYF,TGTGCCAGTAGTATAGAGACAGGGTTTTCAAGAGAGACCCAGTACTTC
NA,NA,TRBJ1-5,TRBV19,CASSGGTANQPQHF,TGTGCCAGTAGTGGGGGGACGGCAAATCAGCCCCAGCATTTT
NA,NA,TRBJ2-1,TRBV9,CASSARAGMHNEQFF,TGTGCCAGCAGCGCACGGGCGGGGATGCACAATGAGCAGTTCTTC
TRBD2,NA,TRBJ2-7,TRBV7-2,CASSLAAGVSYEQYF,TGTGCCAGCAGCTTAGCAGCGGGAGTCTCCTACGAGCAGTACTTC
NA,NA,TRBJ1-2,TRBV28,CASSLPRASNYGYTF,TGTGCCAGCAGTTTGCCGCGGGCATCTAACTATGGCTACACCTTC
TRBD1,NA,TRBJ1-5,TRBV19,CASRAGTVSNQPQHF,TGTGCCAGTAGAGCCGGGACAGTTAGCAATCAGCCCCAGCATTTT
NA,NA,TRBJ2-3,TRBV4-2,CASSFYLGGTDTQYF,TGTGCCAGCAGTTTCTATCTAGGCGGCACAGATACGCAGTATTTT
TRBD1,NA,TRBJ1-6,TRBV4-2,CASSQDSVAEQGLNSPLHF,TGTGCCAGCAGCCAAGATTCAGTTGCCGAACAGGGGCTTAATTCACCCCTCCACTTT
NA,NA,TRBJ2-7,TRBV21-1,CASSKVGQGYSYEQYF,TGTGCCAGCAGCAAAGTAGGACAGGGGTACTCCTACGAGCAGTACTTC
NA,NA,TRBJ1-5,TRBV12-1,CASSSGIPGQERVNGNQPQHF,TGTGCCAGCAGTTCTGGTATTCCGGGACAGGAAAGGGTCAACGGCAATCAGCCCCAGCATTTT
TRBD1,NA,TRBJ1-1,TRBV9,CASSSRGTGGGTEAFF,TGTGCCAGCAGCTCCCGTGGGACAGGGGGGGGCACTGAAGCTTTCTTT
NA,NA,TRBJ1-5,TRBV28,CASTGGYQPQHF,TGTGCCAGCACGGGGGGATATCAGCCCCAGCATTTT
NA,NA,TRBJ2-2,TRBV29-1,CSVEDIGTKNTGELFF,TGCAGCGTTGAAGATATCGGGACAAAGAACACCGGGGAGCTGTTTTTT
NA,NA,TRBJ2-1,TRBV7-2,CASSPVRPGEQFF,TGTGCCAGCAGCCCAGTTCGTCCTGGCGAGCAGTTCTTC